What follows are 22 T cell receptor beta chains derived from one specimen sequenced in a study of post-analysis software for immune sequencing data. Regarding the study as a whole: Patients used several TRBV segments, including TRBV5-6, TRBV5-1 and TRBV20-1, more often than controls.

Antigens of these TCRs are unknown. Each TCR beta cDNA library carried unique molecular identifiers. Using its own MiXCR run on the PCR reads, TCRdb lists one record per CDR3 protein. The sample lists roughly 400,000 distinct CDR3 sequences, approximately 39% occurring once. Sequencing used blood. These receptors came from a girl aged 2-10 years with multiple sclerosis.

The gene calls are TRBV13 and TRBJ1-6; 9 bases agree with TRBD1. With 6 bases clipped from V and 7 bases from J, the junction kept 7 bases outside the gene matches. The germline CDR1 and CDR2 sequences are PRHDT and FYEKMQ (reference sequence). This CDR3 has 15 residues. The CDR3 coding sequence is TGTGCCAGCAGGCCGGGGGACAGGGCAAATTCACCCCTCCACTTT. As protein: CASRPGDRANSPLHF.

The V call is TRBV27, the J call TRBJ2-7; 10 bases are a match to TRBD2. The J call may be incorrect, as the DNA end agrees better with TRBJ2-5. The CDR3 is 15 residues long. Germline CDR1 is MNHEY and CDR2 is SMNVEV (reference sequence). CDR3 in amino acids: CASSFKRGGAETQYF. CDR3 sequence (DNA): TGTGCCAGCAGTTTCAAGCGGGGGGGCGCAGAGACCCAGTACTTC.

J is TRBJ2-7 and V is TRBV2, with TRBD1 identical over 7 bases. This CDR3 has 15 amino acids. CDR1 is SNHLY, CDR2 FYNNEI, per germline. The junction had 9 bases not matched to a gene; V was cut back by 5 bases and J by 2 bases. DNA of the CDR3: TGTGCCAGCAGTTACGACAGGGAGTTTACCTACGAGCAGTACTTC. Translation: CASSYDREFTYEQYF. The variable domain in full, completed from reference TRBV2 and TRBJ2-7, reads EPEVTQTPSHQVTQMGQEVILRCVPISNHLYFYWYRQILGQKVEFLVSFYNNEISEKSEIFDDQFSVERPDGSNFTLKIRSTKLEDSAMYFCASSYDREFTYEQYFGPGTRLTVT.

This clonotype has just a few counts. The V call is TRBV5-8, the J call TRBJ1-5, with 8 nucleotides matching TRBD1. V shed 1 base and J 4 bases; nucleotides not matched to a gene: 7. The CDR3 has 16 amino acids. CDR1 and CDR2 (germline): SGHTS, YDEGEE. CDR3 residues: CASSLSRTGPNQPQHF. The CDR3 nucleotides are TGTGCCAGCAGCTTGTCGAGGACAGGGCCAAATCAGCCCCAGCATTTT.

The gene calls are TRBV29-1 and TRBJ1-1; possibly TRBD1 for D (5 bases). CDR3 size: 14 residues. Germline lookup yields CDR1 SQVTM and CDR2 ANQGSEA. V dropped 5 bases and J dropped 7 bases, with 20 bases sitting between them. The CDR3 nucleotides read TGCAGCGTTTCGGGTGGGAGGGGTGCAAGTGAAGCTTTCTTT. Its translation is CSVSGGRGASEAFF.

With regard to this clonotype: This may arise from a read error, as a much more abundant clone is one base away. This chain connects TRBV4-3 to TRBJ2-7; the D gene is possibly TRBD2 (6 bases). The end of the DNA is better explained by TRBJ2-5, so the J call may be wrong. The CDR3 runs 16 residues. Germline V CDR1 and CDR2: LGHNA, YSLEER. CDR3 DNA sequence: TGCGCCAGCAGCCAAGGATGGGGCCGGGGGATTGAGACCCAGTACTTC. It yields the protein CASSQGWGRGIETQYF.

The V gene is TRBV12-3 or TRBV12-4, the J gene TRBJ1-3, with D maybe TRBD1 (6 bases). The CDR3 sequence is 14 residues long. V was trimmed by 5 bases and J by 4 bases, leaving 12 bases between them. As DNA, the CDR3 is TGTGCCAGCAGTCAACAGGGAGGCGGAAACACCATATATTTT. Protein: CASSQQGGGNTIYF.

This chain joins TRBV12-3 or TRBV12-4 and TRBJ2-4; no clear D gene. With the DNA end fitting TRBJ2-7 better, the J assignment may be wrong. This CDR3 region has 16 residues. The CDR3 region is CASSSPRRYRAYEQYF. The DNA for the CDR3 is TGTGCCAGCAGTTCCCCCCGGCGTTATAGGGCTTACGAGCAGTACTTC.

The chain employs TRBV28 and TRBJ2-5, with D tentatively TRBD1 or TRBD2 (5 bases each). The length of the CDR3 is 14 residues. In germline, CDR1 is MDHEN, CDR2 SYDVKM. The germline V and J ends were trimmed by 8 bases and 1 base, with 14 bases remaining between them. In nucleotides, the CDR3 is TGTGCCAGCCGCCGGAACGGGGCCCAAGAGACCCAGTACTTC. Translated: CASRRNGAQETQYF.

In DNA, the CDR3 is TGTGCCAGCAGCAGAGCGGCTAGCGGGGGAAACATTCAGTACTTC. Protein product: CASSRAASGGNIQYF. This rearrangement joins TRBV13 to TRBJ2-4, with TRBD2 identical over 10 bases. J was trimmed by 6 bases and V by 5 bases; bases with no gene match: 7. Germline V gene lookup returns CDR1 PRHDT and CDR2 FYEKMQ (reference sequence). This CDR3 contains 15 residues.

This clonotype was detected only a few times. J is TRBJ2-6 and V is TRBV7-9; D gene ambiguous. Trimming cost V 1 base and J 4 bases, with 8 bases left between them. The germline gives CDR1 SEHNR, CDR2 FQNEAQ (reference sequence). The CDR3 is 15 residues long. The CDR3 DNA reads as TGTGCCAGCAGCTTAGGGGCTGTGGGGGCCAACGTCCTGACTTTC. Translating gives CASSLGAVGANVLTF.

This chain joins TRBV20-1 and TRBJ2-4; no firm D call. The CDR3 contains 11 residues. Trimming pared 5 bases from V and 13 bases from J, leaving 15 bases between. Germline loops: CDR1 DFQATT, CDR2 SNEGSKA (reference sequence). The CDR3: CSAPQRVEQYF. The CDR3 DNA reads TGCAGTGCTCCACAGAGAGTGGAGCAGTACTTC.

This sequence joins TRBV29-1 and TRBJ1-1; 9 bases line up with TRBD1. CDR1 SQVTM and CDR2 ANQGSEA come from the germline V gene. The CDR3 sequence is 14 residues long. After removal of 4 bases from V and 2 bases from J, the junction contained 5 bases not matched to a gene. CDR3 nucleotides: TGCAGCGTTGGAACAGGGGGCTTTAACACTGAAGCTTTCTTT. It specifies CSVGTGGFNTEAFF.

This clonotype was observed a handful of times. V is TRBV12-3 or TRBV12-4 and J is TRBJ1-2; D gene unclear. The CDR3 length is 14 residues. Between the trimmed V and J ends, which lost 6 bases and 4 bases, there was a span of 15 bases. The CDR3 nucleotides read TGTGCCAGCAGCCCCGGGCCACAATTCTATGGCTACACCTTC. It translates to CASSPGPQFYGYTF.

This clonotype was seen many times. This rearrangement joins TRBV20-1 to TRBJ2-1, with TRBD2 as a possible D gene (6 bases). V lost 0 bases and J 7 bases, leaving 19 bases between the germline ends. The CDR3 spans 16 residues. CDR1 and CDR2 (germline): DFQATT, SNEGSKA (reference sequence). This chain's CDR3 is CSARESRAGSINEQFF. In DNA form, the CDR3 reads TGCAGTGCTAGAGAAAGTAGAGCGGGCAGTATTAATGAGCAGTTCTTC.

The chain has TRBV29-1 and TRBJ2-3; D is ambiguous. The CDR3 is made up of 13 amino acids. Per germline, CDR1 SQVTM and CDR2 ANQGSEA. Trimming cost V 5 bases and J 7 bases, with 16 bases left between them. The CDR3 sequence is CSVRTVSSHTQYF. In DNA, the CDR3 is TGCAGCGTTCGGACCGTTAGTTCACATACGCAGTATTTT.

V usage is TRBV9 and J usage is TRBJ1-1; D is undetermined. V lost 0 bases, J lost 4 bases, and 10 bases lay in between. Germline CDR1 is SGDLS and CDR2 is YYNGEE. The CDR3 sequence is 14 residues long. DNA for the CDR3: TGTGCCAGCAGCGTAGATGAGGTTCCCACTGAAGCTTTCTTT. It specifies CASSVDEVPTEAFF.

This clonotype was seen a single time. The chain joins TRBV9 to TRBJ2-5; maybe TRBD2 (6 bases). The length of the CDR3 is 15 residues. Germline V gene lookup returns CDR1 SGDLS and CDR2 YYNGEE. V gave up 3 bases and J gave up 11 bases, with 23 bases separating them. The CDR3, as DNA: TGTGCCAGCAGCGCCGCGACTAGAGGGCACAATGAGCAGTACTTC. The encoded protein is CASSAATRGHNEQYF.

The genes are TRBV9 and TRBJ2-1; the match to TRBD2 covers 13 bases. Trimming at V came to 7 bases and at J to 9 bases, leaving 10 bases not matched to a gene. Germline loops: CDR1 SGDLS, CDR2 YYNGEE. There are 15 residues in the CDR3. In DNA form, the CDR3 reads TGTGCCAGCGGCGGGGGACTAGCGGGGATGGGTGAGCAGTTCTTC. The encoded protein is CASGGGLAGMGEQFF. Using reference TRBV9 and TRBJ2-1 for the parts outside the CDR3, the full variable domain is DSGVTQTPKHLITATGQRVTLRCSPRSGDLSVYWYQQSLDQGLQFLIQYYNGEERAKGNILERFSAQQFPDLHSELNLSSLELGDSALYFCASGGGLAGMGEQFFGPGTRLTVL.

J is TRBJ1-2 and V is TRBV10-3; D is perhaps TRBD1 (5 bases). The CDR3 runs 16 residues. The V end lost 6 bases, the J end lost 4 bases, and 21 bases lay between the germline ends. Per germline, CDR1 ENHRY and CDR2 SYGVKD. The CDR3: CAIRWGVKERTYGYTF. CDR3 DNA: TGTGCCATCAGGTGGGGCGTGAAGGAAAGGACCTATGGCTACACCTTC.

The chain is built from TRBV2 and TRBJ2-3; TRBD1 matches 7 bases. Germline CDR1 SNHLY, CDR2 FYNNEI. Germline trimming cut 6 bases from V and 5 bases from J; bases unmatched to any gene: 2. The CDR3 length is 12 residues. CDR3 nucleotide sequence: TGTGCCAGCAGGGGACAGATAGATACGCAGTATTTT. Translation: CASRGQIDTQYF.

The V gene is TRBV12-3 or TRBV12-4, the J gene TRBJ2-7, with a tentative D call TRBD1 (6 bases). Trimming stripped 6 bases from V and 0 bases from J, with 12 bases between. The CDR3 runs to 14 residues. The CDR3 reads CASRATGYSYEQYF. In nucleotides, the CDR3 is TGTGCCAGCAGGGCGACAGGATACTCCTACGAGCAGTACTTC.